A selection of T cell receptor beta chains follows, all from one sample in a study of T cell responses to AZD1222 COVID-19 vaccine. Libraries were prepared by immunoSEQ multiplex PCR; TCRdb keeps only in-frame clonotypes and omits some of them. The table lists some 78,000 clones, under 90% of them singletons. The source was peripheral blood, collected 28 days after the second AZD1222 dose. The receptors originated from an adult who received the AZD1222 COVID-19 vaccine. Both conserved end residues are part of each CDR3. D genes are given only for firm matches. Size tells how often a clone was seen (once, few, many) or the class of an expanded clone, and some rows leave it out.

D | J | V | size | DNA | CDR3
. | TRBJ2-7 | TRBV7-3 | . | TGTGCCAGCAGCTTAAACCCCCAAGGAGGGGCCGAGCAGTACTTC | CASSLNPQGGAEQYF
TRBD1 | TRBJ1-6 | TRBV28 | once | TGTGCCAGCAGGACAGGGGTGCGTTCACCCCTCCACTTT | CASRTGVRSPLHF
. | TRBJ1-2 | TRBV28 | . | TGTGCCAGCAGTTTAGCACAGACTAACTATGGCTACACCTTC | CASSLAQTNYGYTF
. | TRBJ2-5 | TRBV28 | once | TGTGCCAGCAGTGAAAGCGGAGCAGGAGAGACCCAGTACTTC | CASSESGAGETQYF
. | TRBJ1-3 | TRBV11-3 | . | TGTGCCAGCAGCTTAGCCGTCGGAGAACACTCTGGAAACACCATATATTTT | CASSLAVGEHSGNTIYF
. | TRBJ2-3 | TRBV7-9 | . | TGTGCCAGCGGGGTAGCTGGCACAGATACGCAGTATTTT | CASGVAGTDTQYF
TRBD2 | TRBJ2-5 | TRBV7-6 | . | TGTGCCAGCAGCTTTTCGGGTGGGAGGGAGGAGACCCAGTACTTC | CASSFSGGREETQYF
TRBD1 | TRBJ1-1 | TRBV11-1 | . | TGTGCCAGCAGCCTATGGACAGGGAGGAACACTGAAGCTTTCTTT | CASSLWTGRNTEAFF
. | TRBJ2-5 | TRBV11-2 | few | TGTGCCAGCAGCTTAGAACGCCAAGAGACCCAGTACTTC | CASSLERQETQYF
. | TRBJ2-2 | TRBV19 | . | TGTGCCAGTAGCCGCGGGAACACCGGGGAGCTGTTTTTT | CASSRGNTGELFF
TRBD2 | TRBJ2-3 | TRBV27 | . | TGTGCCAGCAGTTACAGCGGGAGAGATACGCAGTATTTT | CASSYSGRDTQYF
. | TRBJ2-4 | TRBV28 | . | TGTGCCAGCAGTTTATATCACAAAAACAACATTCAGTACTTC | CASSLYHKNNIQYF
. | TRBJ1-4 | TRBV6-5 | few | TGTGCCAGCAAGGAGCCCGCAGCTAACAATGAAAAACTGTTTTTT | CASKEPAANNEKLFF
TRBD1 | TRBJ2-3 | TRBV27 | . | TGTGCCAGCAGTTTATCGAACCTTGGGACAGGGTTAGCAGATACGCAGTATTTT | CASSLSNLGTGLADTQYF
. | TRBJ2-7 | TRBV30 | . | TGTGCCTGGAGTGGACAGCCCTACGAGCAGTACTTC | CAWSGQPYEQYF
TRBD2 | TRBJ2-3 | TRBV11-1 | . | TGTGCCAGCAGCTCCGGACTAGCGGGGATCGATACGCAGTATTTT | CASSSGLAGIDTQYF
. | TRBJ2-7 | TRBV19 | . | TGTGCCAGTAGTATAGCTGCAGGGGTGTACGAGCAGTACTTC | CASSIAAGVYEQYF
TRBD1 | TRBJ2-3 | TRBV11-2 | . | TGTGCCAGCAGCTTAAGATCGGGACAGGTTCATGATACGCAGTATTTT | CASSLRSGQVHDTQYF
. | TRBJ1-1 | TRBV5-1 | . | TGCGCCAGCAGCTTGGAGGTCGGAACATTCACTGAAGCTTTCTTT | CASSLEVGTFTEAFF
. | TRBJ1-6 | TRBV10-3 | few | TGTGCCATAGGGGGATCACCCCTCCACTTT | CAIGGSPLHF
. | TRBJ2-1 | TRBV30 | . | TGTGCCTGGAGACGAGCTAGTGACAATGAGCAGTTCTTC | CAWRRASDNEQFF
TRBD1 | TRBJ2-2 | TRBV19 | . | TGTGCCAGTAGTATACCGCCCACAGGGGCCCCGAACACCGGGGAGCTGTTTTTT | CASSIPPTGAPNTGELFF
. | TRBJ2-1 | TRBV4-1 | . | TGCGCCAGCAGCCAAGATTCCCGGGCCCACAATGAGCAGTTCTTC | CASSQDSRAHNEQFF
. | TRBJ2-2 | TRBV19 | . | TGTGCCAGTAGTATGGAGAACACCGGGGAGCTGTTTTTT | CASSMENTGELFF
TRBD1 | TRBJ2-7 | TRBV5-4 | . | TGTGCCAGCAGCTCGAGGGGCCGGGACAGGGGCTACGAGCAGTACTTC | CASSSRGRDRGYEQYF
TRBD2 | TRBJ2-3 | TRBV28 | . | TGTGCCAGCAGTTTAGCGGGAGGCCCCGGGGATACGCAGTATTTT | CASSLAGGPGDTQYF
. | TRBJ2-3 | TRBV7-2 | . | TGTGCCAGCAGCTTAGATGGGGGTAGCACAGATACGCAGTATTTT | CASSLDGGSTDTQYF
. | TRBJ1-1 | TRBV5-1 | . | TGCGCCAGCAGCTTGGAGGTTAGGGGCACTGAAGCTTTCTTT | CASSLEVRGTEAFF
TRBD1 | TRBJ2-7 | TRBV2 | . | TGTGCCATCCGGGACAGCGCCTACGAGCAGTACTTC | CAIRDSAYEQYF
. | TRBJ1-5 | TRBV6-2/TRBV6-3 | . | TGTGCCAGCAGTTACCGAGGGAGCAATCAGCCCCAGCATTTT | CASSYRGSNQPQHF
TRBD2 | TRBJ2-2 | TRBV4-1 | few | TGCGCCAGCAGCCAAGCCCAACTAGCGGGTGCCGGGGAGCTGTTTTTT | CASSQAQLAGAGELFF
TRBD2 | TRBJ2-3 | TRBV15 | . | TGTGCCACTGGTGGGGGGGGAGACACAGATACGCAGTATTTT | CATGGGGDTDTQYF
. | TRBJ1-1 | TRBV7-2 | . | TGTGCCAGCAGCCCTTCATGGGAGACTGAAGCTTTCTTT | CASSPSWETEAFF
TRBD2 | TRBJ2-7 | TRBV5-4 | . | TGTGCCAGCAGCGCCAGGACTAGCGTATATTCCTACGAGCAGTACTTC | CASSARTSVYSYEQYF
. | TRBJ1-1 | TRBV2 | . | TGTGCCAGCCTCCCTGGGGTAAACACTGAAGCTTTCTTT | CASLPGVNTEAFF
. | TRBJ1-6 | TRBV28 | . | TGTGCCAGCAGTATCCCCCGGAACTTTTATTCACCCCTCCACTTT | CASSIPRNFYSPLHF